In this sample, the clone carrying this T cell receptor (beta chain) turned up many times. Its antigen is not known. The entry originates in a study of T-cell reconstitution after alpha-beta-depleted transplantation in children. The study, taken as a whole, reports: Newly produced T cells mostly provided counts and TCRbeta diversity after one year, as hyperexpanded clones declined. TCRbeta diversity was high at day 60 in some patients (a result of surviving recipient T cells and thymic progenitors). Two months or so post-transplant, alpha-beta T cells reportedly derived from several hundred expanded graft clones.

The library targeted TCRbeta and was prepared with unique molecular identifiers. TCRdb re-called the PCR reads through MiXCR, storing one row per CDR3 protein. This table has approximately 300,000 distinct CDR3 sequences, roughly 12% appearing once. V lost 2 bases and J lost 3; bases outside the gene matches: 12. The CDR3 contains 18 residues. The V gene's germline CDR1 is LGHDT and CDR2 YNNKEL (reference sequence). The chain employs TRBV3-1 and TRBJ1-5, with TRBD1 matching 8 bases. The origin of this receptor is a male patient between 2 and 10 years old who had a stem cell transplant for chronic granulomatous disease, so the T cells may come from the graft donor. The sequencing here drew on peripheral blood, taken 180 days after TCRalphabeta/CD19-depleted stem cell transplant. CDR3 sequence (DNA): TGTGCCAGCAGCCAACTTCCACCGGGGACAGGCATCAATCAGCCCCAGCATTTT. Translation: CASSQLPPGTGINQPQHF.